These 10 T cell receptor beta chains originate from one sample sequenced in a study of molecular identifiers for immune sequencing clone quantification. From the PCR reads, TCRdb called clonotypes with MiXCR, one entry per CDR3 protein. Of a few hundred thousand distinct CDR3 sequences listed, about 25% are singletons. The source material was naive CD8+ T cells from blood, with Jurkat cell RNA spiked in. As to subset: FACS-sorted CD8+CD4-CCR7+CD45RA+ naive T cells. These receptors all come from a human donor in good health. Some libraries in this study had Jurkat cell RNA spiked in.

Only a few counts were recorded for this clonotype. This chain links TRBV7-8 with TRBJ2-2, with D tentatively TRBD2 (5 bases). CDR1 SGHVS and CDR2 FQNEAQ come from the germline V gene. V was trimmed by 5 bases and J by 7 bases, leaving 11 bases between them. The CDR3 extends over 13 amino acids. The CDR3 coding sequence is TGTGCCAGCAGCAAGTCTAGCAACGGGGAGCTGTTTTTT. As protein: CASSKSSNGELFF.

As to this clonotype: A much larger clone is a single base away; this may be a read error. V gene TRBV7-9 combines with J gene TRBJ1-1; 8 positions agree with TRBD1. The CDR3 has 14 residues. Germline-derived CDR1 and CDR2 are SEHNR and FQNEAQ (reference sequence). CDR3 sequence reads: CASSLDRDRTEASF. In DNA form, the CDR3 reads TGTGCCAGCAGCCTGGACAGGGATCGGACTGAAGCTTCCTTT.

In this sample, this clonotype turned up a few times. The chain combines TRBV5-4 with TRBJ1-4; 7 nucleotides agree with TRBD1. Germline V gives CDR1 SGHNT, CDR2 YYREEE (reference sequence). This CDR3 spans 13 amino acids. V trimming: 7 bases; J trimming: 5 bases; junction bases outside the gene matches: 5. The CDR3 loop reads CASRDSLNEKLFF. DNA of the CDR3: TGTGCCAGCCGGGACAGCCTGAATGAAAAACTGTTTTTT.

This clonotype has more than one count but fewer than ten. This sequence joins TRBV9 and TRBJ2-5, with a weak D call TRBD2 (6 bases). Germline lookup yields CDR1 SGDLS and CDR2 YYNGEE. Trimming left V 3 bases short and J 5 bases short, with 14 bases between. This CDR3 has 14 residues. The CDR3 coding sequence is TGTGCCAGCAGCGACGGGGGAGGAGGCGAGACCCAGTACTTC. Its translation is CASSDGGGGETQYF.

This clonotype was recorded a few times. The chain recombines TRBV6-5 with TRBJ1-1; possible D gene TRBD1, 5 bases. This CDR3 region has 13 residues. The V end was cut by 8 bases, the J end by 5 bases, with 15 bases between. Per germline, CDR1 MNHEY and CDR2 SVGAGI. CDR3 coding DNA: TGTGCCAGCGGTCCTCCCAGGGTAACTGAAGCTTTCTTT. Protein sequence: CASGPPRVTEAFF.

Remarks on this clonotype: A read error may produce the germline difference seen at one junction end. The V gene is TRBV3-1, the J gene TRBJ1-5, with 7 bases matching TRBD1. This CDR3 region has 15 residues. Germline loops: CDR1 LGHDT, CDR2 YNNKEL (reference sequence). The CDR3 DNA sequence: TGTGCCAGCACCCAAGACCCAGGGGGAAATCAGCCCCAGCATTTT. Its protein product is CASTQDPGGNQPQHF.

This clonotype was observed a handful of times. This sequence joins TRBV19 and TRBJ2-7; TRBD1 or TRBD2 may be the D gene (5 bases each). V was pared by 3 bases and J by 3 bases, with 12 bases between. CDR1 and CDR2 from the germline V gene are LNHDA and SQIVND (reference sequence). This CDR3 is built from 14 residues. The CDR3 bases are TGTGCCAGTAGTATCGGGACCCCAAGCTACGAGCAGTACTTC. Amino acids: CASSIGTPSYEQYF.

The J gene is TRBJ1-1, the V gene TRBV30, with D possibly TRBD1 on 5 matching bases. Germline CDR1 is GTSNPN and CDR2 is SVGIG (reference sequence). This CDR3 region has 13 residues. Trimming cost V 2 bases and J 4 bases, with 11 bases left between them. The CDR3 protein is CAWSQTGPTEAFF. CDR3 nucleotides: TGTGCCTGGAGTCAAACAGGTCCCACTGAAGCTTTCTTT.

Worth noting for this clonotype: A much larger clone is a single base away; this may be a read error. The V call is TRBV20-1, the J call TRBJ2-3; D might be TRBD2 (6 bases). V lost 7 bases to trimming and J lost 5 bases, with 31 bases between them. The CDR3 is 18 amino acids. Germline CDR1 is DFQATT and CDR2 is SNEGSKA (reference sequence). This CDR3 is CSVPSRGASDEGQDTQYF. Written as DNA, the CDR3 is TGCAGTGTACCCTCCAGAGGGGCTAGCGATGAGGGGCAAGATACGCAGTATTTT.

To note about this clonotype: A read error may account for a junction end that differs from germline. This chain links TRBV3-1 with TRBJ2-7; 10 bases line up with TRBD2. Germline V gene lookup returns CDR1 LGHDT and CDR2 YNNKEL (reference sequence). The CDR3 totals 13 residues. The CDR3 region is CVSRLGLAVRQYF. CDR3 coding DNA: TGTGTCAGCAGACTTGGACTAGCGGTTCGGCAGTACTTC.